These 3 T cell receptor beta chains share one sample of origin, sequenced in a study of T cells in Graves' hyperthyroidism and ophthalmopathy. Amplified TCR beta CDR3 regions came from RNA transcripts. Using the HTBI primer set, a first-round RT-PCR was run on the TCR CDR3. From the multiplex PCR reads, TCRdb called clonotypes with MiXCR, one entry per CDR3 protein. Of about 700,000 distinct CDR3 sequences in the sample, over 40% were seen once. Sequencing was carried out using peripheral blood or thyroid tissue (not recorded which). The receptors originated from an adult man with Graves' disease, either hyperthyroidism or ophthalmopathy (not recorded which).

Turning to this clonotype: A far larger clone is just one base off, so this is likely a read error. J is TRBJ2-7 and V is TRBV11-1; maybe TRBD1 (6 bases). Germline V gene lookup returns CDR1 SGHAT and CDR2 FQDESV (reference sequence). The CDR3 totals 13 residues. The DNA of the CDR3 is TGTGCCAGCAGCAGCGGACAGACCTACAAGCAGTACTTC. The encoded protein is CASSSGQTYKQYF.

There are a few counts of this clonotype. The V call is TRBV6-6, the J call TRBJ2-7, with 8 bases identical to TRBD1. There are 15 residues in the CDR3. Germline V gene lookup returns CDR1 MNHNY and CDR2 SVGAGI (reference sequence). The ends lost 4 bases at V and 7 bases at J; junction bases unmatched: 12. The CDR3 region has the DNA TGTGCCAGCAGTTTCACCGGGACAGGTCCGCCTGAGCAGTACTTC. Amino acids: CASSFTGTGPPEQYF.

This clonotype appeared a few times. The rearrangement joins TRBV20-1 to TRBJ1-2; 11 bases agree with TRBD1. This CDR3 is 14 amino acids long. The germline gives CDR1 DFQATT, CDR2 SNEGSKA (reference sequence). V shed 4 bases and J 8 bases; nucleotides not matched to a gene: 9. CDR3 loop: CSANLGQGVFGYTF. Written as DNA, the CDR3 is TGCAGTGCTAACTTGGGACAGGGGGTATTCGGCTACACCTTC.